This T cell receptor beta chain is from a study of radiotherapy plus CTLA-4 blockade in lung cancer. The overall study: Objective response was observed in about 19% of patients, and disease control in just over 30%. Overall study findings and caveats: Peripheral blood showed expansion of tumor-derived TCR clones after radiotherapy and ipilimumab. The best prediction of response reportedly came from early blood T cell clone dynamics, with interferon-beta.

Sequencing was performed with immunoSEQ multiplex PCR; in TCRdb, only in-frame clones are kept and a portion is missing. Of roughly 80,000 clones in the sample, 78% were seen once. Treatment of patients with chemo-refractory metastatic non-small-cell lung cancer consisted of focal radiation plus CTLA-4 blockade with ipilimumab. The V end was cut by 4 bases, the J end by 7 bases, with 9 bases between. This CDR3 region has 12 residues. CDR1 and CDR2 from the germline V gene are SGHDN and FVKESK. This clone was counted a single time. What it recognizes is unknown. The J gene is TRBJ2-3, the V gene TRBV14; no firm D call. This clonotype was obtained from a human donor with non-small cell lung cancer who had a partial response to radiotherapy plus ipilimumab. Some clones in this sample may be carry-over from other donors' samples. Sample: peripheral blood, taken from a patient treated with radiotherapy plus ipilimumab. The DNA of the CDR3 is TGTGCCAGCAGCCTAAGCATAAATACGCAGTATTTT. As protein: CASSLSINTQYF.